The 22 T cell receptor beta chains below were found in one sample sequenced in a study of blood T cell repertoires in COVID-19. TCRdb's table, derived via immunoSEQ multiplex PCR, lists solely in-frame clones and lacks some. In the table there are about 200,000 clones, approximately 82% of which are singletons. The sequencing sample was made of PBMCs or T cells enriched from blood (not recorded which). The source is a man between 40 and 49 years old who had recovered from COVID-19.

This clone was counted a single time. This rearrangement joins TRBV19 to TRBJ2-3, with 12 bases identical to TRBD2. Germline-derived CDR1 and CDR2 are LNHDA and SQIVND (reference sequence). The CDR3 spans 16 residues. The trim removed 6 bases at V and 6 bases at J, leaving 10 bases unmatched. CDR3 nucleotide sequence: TGTGCCAGTAGACAACTAGCGGGAGGTGTATGGGATACGCAGTATTTT. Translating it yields CASRQLAGGVWDTQYF. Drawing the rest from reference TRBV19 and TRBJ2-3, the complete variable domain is DGGITQSPKYLFRKEGQNVTLSCEQNLNHDAMYWYRQDPGQGLRLIYYSQIVNDFQKGDIAEGYSVSREKKESFPLTVTSAQKNPTAFYLCASRQLAGGVWDTQYFGPGTRLTVL.

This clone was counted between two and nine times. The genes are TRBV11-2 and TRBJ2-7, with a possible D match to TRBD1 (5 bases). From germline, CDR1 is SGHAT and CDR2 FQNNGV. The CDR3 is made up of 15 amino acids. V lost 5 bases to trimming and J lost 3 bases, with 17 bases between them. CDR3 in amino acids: CASSPGSRALYEQYF. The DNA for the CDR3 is TGTGCCAGCAGCCCCGGTAGCAGGGCCCTCTACGAGCAGTACTTC.

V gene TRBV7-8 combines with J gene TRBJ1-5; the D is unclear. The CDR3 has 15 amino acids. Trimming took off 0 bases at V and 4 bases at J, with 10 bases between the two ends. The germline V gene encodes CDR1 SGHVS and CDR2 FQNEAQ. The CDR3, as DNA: TGTGCCAGCAGCTTAGCGTTGAGGGCAAATCAGCCCCAGCATTTT. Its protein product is CASSLALRANQPQHF.

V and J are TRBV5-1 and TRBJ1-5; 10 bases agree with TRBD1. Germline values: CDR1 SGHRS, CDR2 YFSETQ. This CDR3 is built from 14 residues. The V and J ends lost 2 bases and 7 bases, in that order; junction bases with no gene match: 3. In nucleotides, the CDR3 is TGCGCCAGCAGCTTCGGGACAGGGGTACAGCCCCAGCATTTT. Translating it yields CASSFGTGVQPQHF.

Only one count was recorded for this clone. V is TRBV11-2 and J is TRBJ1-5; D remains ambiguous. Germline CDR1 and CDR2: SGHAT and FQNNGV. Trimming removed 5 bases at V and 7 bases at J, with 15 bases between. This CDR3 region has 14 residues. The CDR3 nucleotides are TGTGCCAGCAGCCGCCACCGGGATTCCCAGCCCCAGCATTTT. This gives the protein CASSRHRDSQPQHF.

The CDR3 nucleotides read TGTGCCAGCAGCGTCCAGCGGGACCGGGACACCGGGGAGCTGTTTTTT. This gives the protein CASSVQRDRDTGELFF. J is TRBJ2-2 and V is TRBV13; 7 nucleotides agree with TRBD2. Per the germline V gene, CDR1 is PRHDT and CDR2 is FYEKMQ (reference sequence). The CDR3 spans 16 residues. V lost 5 bases to trimming and J lost 3 bases; unmatched junction nucleotides: 9.

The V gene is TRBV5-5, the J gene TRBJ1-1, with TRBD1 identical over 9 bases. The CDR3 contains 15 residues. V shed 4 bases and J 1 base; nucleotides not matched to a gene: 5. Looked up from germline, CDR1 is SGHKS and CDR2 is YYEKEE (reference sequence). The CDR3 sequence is CASSLPGQGNTEAFF. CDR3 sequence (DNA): TGTGCCAGCAGCCTTCCGGGACAGGGGAACACTGAAGCTTTCTTT.

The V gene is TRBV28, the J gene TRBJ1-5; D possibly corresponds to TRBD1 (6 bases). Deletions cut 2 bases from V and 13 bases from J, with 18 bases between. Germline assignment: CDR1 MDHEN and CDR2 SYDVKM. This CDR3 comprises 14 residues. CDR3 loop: CASSLPGTPTSQHF. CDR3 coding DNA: TGTGCCAGCAGTTTACCCGGGACACCCACATCACAGCATTTT. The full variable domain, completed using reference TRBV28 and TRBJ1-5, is DVKVTQSSRYLVKRTGEKVFLECVQDMDHENMFWYRQDPGLGLRLIYFSYDVKMKEKGDIPEGYSVSREKKERFSLILESASTNQTSMYLCASSLPGTPTSQHFGDGTRLSIL.

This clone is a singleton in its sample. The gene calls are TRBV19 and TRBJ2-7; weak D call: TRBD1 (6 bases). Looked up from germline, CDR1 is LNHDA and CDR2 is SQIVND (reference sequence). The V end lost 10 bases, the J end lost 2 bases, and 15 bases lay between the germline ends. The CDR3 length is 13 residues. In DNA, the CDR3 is TGTGCCACCAAAGACAGGATTACCTACGAGCAGTACTTC. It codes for CATKDRITYEQYF.

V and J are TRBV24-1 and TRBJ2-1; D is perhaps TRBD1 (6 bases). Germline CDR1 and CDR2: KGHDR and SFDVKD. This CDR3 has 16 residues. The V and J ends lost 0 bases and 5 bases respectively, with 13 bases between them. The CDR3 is CATSDLGRGPNNEQFF. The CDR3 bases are TGTGCCACCAGTGATTTGGGCAGGGGTCCAAACAATGAGCAGTTCTTC.

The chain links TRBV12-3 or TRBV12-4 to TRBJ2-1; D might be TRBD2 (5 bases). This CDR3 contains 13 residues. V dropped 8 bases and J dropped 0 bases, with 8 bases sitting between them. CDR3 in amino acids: CASSTSSYNEQFF. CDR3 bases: TGTGCCAGCTCCACTAGCTCCTACAATGAGCAGTTCTTC.

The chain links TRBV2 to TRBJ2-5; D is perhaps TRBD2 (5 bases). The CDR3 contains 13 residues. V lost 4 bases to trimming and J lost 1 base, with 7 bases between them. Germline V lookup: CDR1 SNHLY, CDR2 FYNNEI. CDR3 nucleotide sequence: TGTGCCAGCAGTGTAAGCGGCCAAGAGACCCAGTACTTC. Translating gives CASSVSGQETQYF.

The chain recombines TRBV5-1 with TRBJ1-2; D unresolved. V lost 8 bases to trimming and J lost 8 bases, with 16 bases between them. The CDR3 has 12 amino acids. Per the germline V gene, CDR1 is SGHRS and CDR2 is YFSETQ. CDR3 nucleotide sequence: TGCGCCAGTCGAGAGGGTACGAGCGGCTACACCTTC. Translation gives CASREGTSGYTF.

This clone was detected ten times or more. DNA of the CDR3: TGCGCCAGCAGCCAAGATTGGCGGCTCAGAAACACTGAAGCTTTCTTT. This translates into CASSQDWRLRNTEAFF. The genes are TRBV4-3 and TRBJ1-1; D is unclear. This CDR3 spans 16 amino acids. Between the trimmed V and J ends, which lost 0 bases and 2 bases, there was a span of 13 bases. Germline V gives CDR1 LGHNA, CDR2 YSLEER.

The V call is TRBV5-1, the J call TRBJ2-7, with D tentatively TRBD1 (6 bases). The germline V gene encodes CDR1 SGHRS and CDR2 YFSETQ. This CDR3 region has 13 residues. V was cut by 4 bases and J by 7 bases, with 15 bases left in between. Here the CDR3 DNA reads TGCGCCAGCAGCCCCCAGGGGCCGGAAGAGCAGTACTTC. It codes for CASSPQGPEEQYF.

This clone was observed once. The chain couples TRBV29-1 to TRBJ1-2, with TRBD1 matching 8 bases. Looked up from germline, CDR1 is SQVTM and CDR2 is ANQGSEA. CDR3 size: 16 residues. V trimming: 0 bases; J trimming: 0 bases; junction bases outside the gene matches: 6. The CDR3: CSVEDRGTGANYGYTF. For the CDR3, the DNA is TGCAGCGTTGAAGATAGAGGGACAGGAGCTAACTATGGCTACACCTTC.

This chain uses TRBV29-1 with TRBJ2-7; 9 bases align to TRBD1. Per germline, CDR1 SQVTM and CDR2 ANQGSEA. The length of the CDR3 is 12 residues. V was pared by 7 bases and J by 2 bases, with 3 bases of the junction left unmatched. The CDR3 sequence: CSAGTGPYEQYF. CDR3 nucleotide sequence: TGCAGCGCTGGGACAGGGCCCTACGAGCAGTACTTC.

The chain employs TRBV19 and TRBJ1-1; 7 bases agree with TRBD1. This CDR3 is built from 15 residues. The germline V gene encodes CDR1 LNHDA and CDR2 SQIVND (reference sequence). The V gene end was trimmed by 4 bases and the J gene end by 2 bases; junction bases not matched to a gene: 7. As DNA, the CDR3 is TGTGCCAGTAGTAGTACAGGGGTCGGAAACACTGAAGCTTTCTTT. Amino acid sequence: CASSSTGVGNTEAFF. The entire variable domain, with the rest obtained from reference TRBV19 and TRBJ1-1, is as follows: DGGITQSPKYLFRKEGQNVTLSCEQNLNHDAMYWYRQDPGQGLRLIYYSQIVNDFQKGDIAEGYSVSREKKESFPLTVTSAQKNPTAFYLCASSSTGVGNTEAFFGQGTRLTVV.

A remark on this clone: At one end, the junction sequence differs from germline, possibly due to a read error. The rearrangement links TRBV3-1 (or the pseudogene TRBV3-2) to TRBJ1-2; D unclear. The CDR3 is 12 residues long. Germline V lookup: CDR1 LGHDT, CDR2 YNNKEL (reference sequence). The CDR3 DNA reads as TGTGCCAGCAGCCAAGACCAGCGGGCGGAAGCCTTC. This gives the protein CASSQDQRAEAF.

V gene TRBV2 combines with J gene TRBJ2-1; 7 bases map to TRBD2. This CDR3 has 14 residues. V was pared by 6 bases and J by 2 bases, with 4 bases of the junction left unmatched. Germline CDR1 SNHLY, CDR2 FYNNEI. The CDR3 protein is CASSPTSAYNEQFF. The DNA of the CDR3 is TGTGCCAGCAGCCCCACTAGCGCCTACAATGAGCAGTTCTTC.

The CDR3 loop is CASRRTSRNTGELFF. The CDR3 nucleotides are TGTGCCAGCAGACGCACTAGCCGGAACACCGGGGAGCTGTTTTTT. The J gene is TRBJ2-2, the V gene TRBV6-5, with D tentatively TRBD2 (6 bases). CDR3 size: 15 residues. Per the germline V gene, CDR1 is MNHEY and CDR2 is SVGAGI. V lost 6 bases and J lost 1, with 12 bases in between.

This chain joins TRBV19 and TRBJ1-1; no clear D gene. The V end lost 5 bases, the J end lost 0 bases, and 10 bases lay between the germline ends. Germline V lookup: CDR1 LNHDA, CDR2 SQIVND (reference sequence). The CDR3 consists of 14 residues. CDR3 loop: CASSVLPMNTEAFF. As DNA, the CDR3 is TGTGCCAGTAGTGTGTTACCTATGAACACTGAAGCTTTCTTT.